These T cell receptor beta chains were read from a single sample in a study of Graves' ophthalmopathy and Graves' hyperthyroidism. TCRdb analysed the multiplex PCR reads with MiXCR anew, one entry per CDR3 protein. The sample has about 370,000 distinct CDR3 sequences, roughly 15% seen once. The sequencing sample was made of peripheral blood. All receptors come from an adult woman with stable Graves' hyperthyroidism. CDR3s include the opening cysteine and the closing phenylalanine or tryptophan. D genes are given only for firm matches. For some rows the clone size is stated as once, few or many, or as a class when expanded; others skip it.

clone_size,v_call,d_call,j_call,cdr3_aa,cdr3_nt
.,TRBV4-2,TRBD1,TRBJ1-2,CASSQEGPGRGQYGYTF,TGTGCCAGCAGCCAAGAGGGTCCAGGCAGGGGGCAATATGGCTACACCTTC
.,TRBV5-1,TRBD2,TRBJ2-2,CASSGPSGRTGPGELFF,TGCGCCAGCAGCGGTCCTAGCGGGAGAACGGGACCCGGGGAGCTGTTTTTT
many,TRBV6-1,.,TRBJ1-5,CASSEWGISNQPQHF,TGTGCCAGCAGTGAATGGGGAATCAGCAATCAGCCCCAGCATTTT
many,TRBV28,.,TRBJ1-5,CASSLGSGVSQPQHF,TGTGCCAGCAGTTTAGGCTCGGGGGTATCACAGCCCCAGCATTTT
many,TRBV9,TRBD1,TRBJ2-2,CASSGTGEMNTGELFF,TGTGCCAGCAGCGGCACAGGGGAAATGAACACCGGGGAGCTGTTTTTT
.,TRBV30,.,TRBJ1-1,CAWSVWDRFNTEAFF,TGTGCCTGGAGCGTCTGGGATAGGTTTAACACTGAAGCTTTCTTT
many,TRBV4-1,.,TRBJ2-7,CASSQERQTYEQYF,TGCGCCAGCAGCCAAGAACGGCAGACCTACGAGCAGTACTTC
many,TRBV9,.,TRBJ2-5,CASSAGADQETQYF,TGTGCCAGCAGCGCCGGGGCAGATCAAGAGACCCAGTACTTC
many,TRBV6-1,.,TRBJ1-1,CTYGLGHATEAFF,TGTACCTACGGTCTCGGCCACGCCACTGAAGCTTTCTTT
.,TRBV14,.,TRBJ2-2,CASSPLARGTGELFF,TGTGCCAGCAGCCCACTAGCCAGAGGGACCGGGGAGCTGTTTTTT
many,TRBV20-1,TRBD2,TRBJ2-5,CSASTPGLAGEETQYF,TGCAGTGCTAGTACACCGGGACTAGCGGGAGAGGAGACCCAGTACTTC
few,TRBV10-3,TRBD2,TRBJ2-7,CAISESERDYYEQYF,TGTGCCATCAGTGAGTCCGAGCGGGACTACTACGAGCAGTACTTC
.,TRBV15,.,TRBJ2-7,CATSSRAGPRQQREQYF,TGTGCCACCAGCAGCCGGGCAGGACCAAGACAACAGAGGGAGCAGTACTTC
few,TRBV2,.,TRBJ1-6,CASSDRGDSGSSRSPLHF,TGTGCCAGCAGTGACAGGGGCGACAGCGGCTCATCACGTTCACCCCTCCACTTT
many,TRBV12-3/TRBV12-4,.,TRBJ1-3,CASSQDRSSGNTIYF,TGTGCCAGCAGCCAAGACAGGAGCTCTGGAAACACCATATATTTT
many,TRBV12-3/TRBV12-4,TRBD2,TRBJ2-7,CASAGVAGGGSYEQYF,TGTGCCAGCGCCGGGGTAGCGGGAGGGGGTTCCTACGAGCAGTACTTC
many,TRBV19,.,TRBJ1-5,CASSILQVYNQPQHF,TGTGCCAGTAGTATTCTTCAGGTATACAATCAGCCCCAGCATTTT
.,TRBV12-3/TRBV12-4,.,TRBJ2-6,CASSRGGTGANVLTF,TGTGCCAGCAGCCGTGGGGGTACCGGGGCCAACGTCCTGACTTTC
many,TRBV28,.,TRBJ1-5,CASSLEPTAQPQHF,TGTGCCAGCAGTTTAGAACCGACCGCACAGCCCCAGCATTTT
many,TRBV6-2/TRBV6-3,TRBD2,TRBJ2-7,CASSRPGLASYEQYF,TGTGCCAGCAGTCGCCCGGGACTAGCGTCCTACGAGCAGTACTTC